This entry features one T cell receptor (beta chain) sequence. The antigen remains unidentified. The data were taken from a study of T cell responses to AZD1222 COVID-19 vaccine. Findings and limits, study-wide: Mostly white British, mostly female donors; authors suggested clonal diversity may be underestimated.

Assay used: immunoSEQ multiplex PCR; TCRdb lists only in-frame clones, some missing. The top ten hold over 2% of the sample, which has about 110,000 clones, 80% to 95% seen once. J gave up 1 base and V 4 bases, and 7 bases lay outside the gene matches. Germline CDR1 is SGHRS and CDR2 is YFSETQ. The CDR3 is 15 amino acids. The receptor was isolated from an adult who received the AZD1222 COVID-19 vaccine. The chain joins TRBV5-1 to TRBJ1-1; 7 positions match TRBD1. This sample comprised peripheral blood, obtained 28 days after the second AZD1222 dose. The chain's CDR3 is CASSASGTENTEAFF. In DNA form, the CDR3 reads TGCGCCAGCAGCGCCTCCGGGACAGAGAACACTGAAGCTTTCTTT.